This T cell receptor (beta chain) was captured in a study of early T cells in non-severe SARS-CoV-2 infection. In the study overall: The sequenced material was bulk RNA from unsorted whole blood, and its chains were unpaired.

Individual cDNA molecules received unique molecular identifiers during library preparation. A single record per CDR3 protein comes from TCRdb applying MiXCR to the 5' RACE reads. The sample carries 70,000 to 85,000 distinct CDR3 sequences, more than 4% recorded once. The sample holds many counts of this clonotype. The sequencing here drew on whole blood, taken at baseline. The clonotype comes from an adult who was a healthcare worker with PCR-confirmed SARS-CoV-2 infection or an uninfected control (not recorded which).

CDR3 nucleotides: TGTGCCAGCAGTGAAGGACGTAATTCTAACTATGGCTACACCTTC. Translated: CASSEGRNSNYGYTF. V and J are TRBV2 and TRBJ1-2; D is uncertain. The ends were cut back, 1 base at V and 0 bases at J, with 9 bases in the middle. Germline loops: CDR1 SNHLY, CDR2 FYNNEI. The length of the CDR3 is 15 residues.